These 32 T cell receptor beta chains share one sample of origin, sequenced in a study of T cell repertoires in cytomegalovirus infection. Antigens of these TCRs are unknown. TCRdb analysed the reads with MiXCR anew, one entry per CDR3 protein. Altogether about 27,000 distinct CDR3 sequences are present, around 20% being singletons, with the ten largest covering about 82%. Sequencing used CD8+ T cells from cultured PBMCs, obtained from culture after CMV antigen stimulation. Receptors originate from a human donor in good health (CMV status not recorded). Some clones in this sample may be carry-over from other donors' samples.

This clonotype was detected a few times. CDR3 nucleotide sequence: TGTGCCAGCAGCTTAAGACAGGGGGGATACAATGAGCAGTTCTTC. As protein: CASSLRQGGYNEQFF. The gene calls are TRBV7-6 and TRBJ2-1, with 9 positions matching TRBD1. The germline CDR1 and CDR2 sequences are SGHVS and FNYEAQ. The V gene end was trimmed by 2 bases and the J gene end by 4 bases; junction bases not matched to a gene: 3. The CDR3 has 15 amino acids.

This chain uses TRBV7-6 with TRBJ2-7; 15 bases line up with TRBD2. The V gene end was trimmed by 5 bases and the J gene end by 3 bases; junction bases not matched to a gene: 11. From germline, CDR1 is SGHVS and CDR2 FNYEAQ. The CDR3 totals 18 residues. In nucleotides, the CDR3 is TGTGCCAGCAGCCCGCGGACTAGCGGGAGGGCCCAGTTCTACGAGCAGTACTTC. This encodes CASSPRTSGRAQFYEQYF. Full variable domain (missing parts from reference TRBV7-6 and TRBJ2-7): GAGVSQSPRYKVTKRGQDVALRCDPISGHVSLYWYRQALGQGPEFLTYFNYEAQQDKSGLPNDRFSAERPEGSISTLTIQRTEQRDSAMYRCASSPRTSGRAQFYEQYFGPGTRLTVT.

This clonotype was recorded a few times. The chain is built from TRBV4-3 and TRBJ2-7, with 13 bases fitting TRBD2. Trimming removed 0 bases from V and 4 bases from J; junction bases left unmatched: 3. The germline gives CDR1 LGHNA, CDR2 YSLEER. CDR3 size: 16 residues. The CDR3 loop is CASSQEGTSGVYEQYF. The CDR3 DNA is TGCGCCAGCAGCCAAGAAGGGACTAGCGGGGTGTACGAGCAGTACTTC.

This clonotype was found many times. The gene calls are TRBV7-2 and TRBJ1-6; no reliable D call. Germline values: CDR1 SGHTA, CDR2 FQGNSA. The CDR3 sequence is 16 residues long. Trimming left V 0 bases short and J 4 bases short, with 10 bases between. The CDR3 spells CASSLAAGRYNSPLHF. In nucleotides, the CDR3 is TGTGCCAGCAGCTTAGCCGCCGGACGGTATAATTCACCCCTCCACTTT.

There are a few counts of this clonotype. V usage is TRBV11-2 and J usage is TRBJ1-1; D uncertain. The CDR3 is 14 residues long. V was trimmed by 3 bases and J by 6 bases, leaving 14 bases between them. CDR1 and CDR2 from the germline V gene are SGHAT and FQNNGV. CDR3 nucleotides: TGTGCCAGCAGCTTTCCAGGACCGTCCGCTGAAGCTTTCTTT. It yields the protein CASSFPGPSAEAFF.

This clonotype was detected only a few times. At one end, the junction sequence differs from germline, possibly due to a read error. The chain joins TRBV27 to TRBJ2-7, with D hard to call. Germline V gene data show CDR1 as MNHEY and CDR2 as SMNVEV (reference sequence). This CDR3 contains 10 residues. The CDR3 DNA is TGTGCCAGCGGATCCTACGAGCTGTACTTC. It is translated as CASGSYELYF.

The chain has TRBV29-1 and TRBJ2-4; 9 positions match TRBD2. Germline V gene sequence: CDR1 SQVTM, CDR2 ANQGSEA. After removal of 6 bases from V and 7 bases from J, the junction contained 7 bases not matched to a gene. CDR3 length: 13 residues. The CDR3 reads CSVRTSEGNIQYF. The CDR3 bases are TGCAGCGTGCGGACTAGCGAGGGGAACATTCAGTACTTC.

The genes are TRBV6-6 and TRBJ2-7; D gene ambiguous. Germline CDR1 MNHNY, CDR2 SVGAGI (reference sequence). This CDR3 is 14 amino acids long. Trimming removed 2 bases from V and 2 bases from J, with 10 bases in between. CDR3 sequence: CASSYTGETYEQYF. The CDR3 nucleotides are TGTGCCAGCAGTTACACGGGCGAGACCTACGAGCAGTACTTC.

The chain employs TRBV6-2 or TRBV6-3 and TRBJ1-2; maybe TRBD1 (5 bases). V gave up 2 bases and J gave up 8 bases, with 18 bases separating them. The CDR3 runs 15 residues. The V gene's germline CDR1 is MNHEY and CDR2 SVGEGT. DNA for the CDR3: TGTGCCAGCAGTTACGAACGGCAGGGAGTCGACGGCTACACCTTC. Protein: CASSYERQGVDGYTF.

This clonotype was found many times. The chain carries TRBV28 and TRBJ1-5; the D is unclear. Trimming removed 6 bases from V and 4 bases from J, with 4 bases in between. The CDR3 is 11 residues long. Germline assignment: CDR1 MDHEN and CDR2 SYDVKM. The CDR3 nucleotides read TGTGCCAGCAGGGCAAATCAGCCCCAGCATTTT. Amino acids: CASRANQPQHF.

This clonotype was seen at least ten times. The CDR3 DNA reads as TGTGCCAGCAGCGCCCAGGGGGCTTTAAGCTCCTACGAGCAGTACTTC. Its protein is CASSAQGALSSYEQYF. The chain combines TRBV7-3 with TRBJ2-7; 8 bases are a match to TRBD1. Per germline, CDR1 SGHTA and CDR2 FQGTGA. The CDR3 consists of 16 residues. V was clipped by 5 bases and J by 0 bases; unmatched bases: 9.

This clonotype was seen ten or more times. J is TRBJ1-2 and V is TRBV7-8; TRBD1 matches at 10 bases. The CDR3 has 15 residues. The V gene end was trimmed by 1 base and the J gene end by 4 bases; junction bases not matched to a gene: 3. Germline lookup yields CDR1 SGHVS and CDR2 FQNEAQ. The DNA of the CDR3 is TGTGCCAGCAGCTTAGGACAGGGGGCAATCTATGGCTACACCTTC. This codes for CASSLGQGAIYGYTF.

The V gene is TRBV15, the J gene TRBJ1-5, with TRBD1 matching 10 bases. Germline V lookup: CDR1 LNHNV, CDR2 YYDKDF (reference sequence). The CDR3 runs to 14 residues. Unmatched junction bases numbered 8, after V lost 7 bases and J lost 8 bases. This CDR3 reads CATKLDRGREPQHF. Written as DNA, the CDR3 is TGTGCCACCAAGTTGGACAGGGGGAGGGAGCCCCAGCATTTT. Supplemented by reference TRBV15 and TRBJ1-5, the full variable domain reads DAMVIQNPRYQVTQFGKPVTLSCSQTLNHNVMYWYQQKSSQAPKLLFHYYDKDFNNEADTPDNFQSRRPNTSFCFLDIRSPGLGDTAMYLCATKLDRGREPQHFGDGTRLSIL.

The CDR3 DNA sequence: TGTGCCAGCAGTTACAACGCCAAACTAGCGAACACCGGGGAGCTGTTTTTT. It encodes CASSYNAKLANTGELFF. The gene calls are TRBV6-2 or TRBV6-3 and TRBJ2-2, with D possibly TRBD2 on 5 matching bases. Looked up from germline, CDR1 is MNHEY and CDR2 is SVGEGT. With 2 bases removed from V and 0 bases from J, the gap between germline ends came to 13 bases. This CDR3 has 17 residues.

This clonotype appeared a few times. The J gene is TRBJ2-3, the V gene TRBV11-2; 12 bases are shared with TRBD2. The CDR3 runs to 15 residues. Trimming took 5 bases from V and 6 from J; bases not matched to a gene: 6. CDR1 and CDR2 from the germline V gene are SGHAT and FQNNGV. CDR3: CASSVRLAGEDTQYF. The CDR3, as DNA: TGTGCCAGCAGCGTAAGACTAGCGGGGGAGGATACGCAGTATTTT. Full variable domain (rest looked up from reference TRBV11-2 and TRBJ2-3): EAGVAQSPRYKIIEKRQSVAFWCNPISGHATLYWYQQILGQGPKLLIQFQNNGVVDDSQLPKDRFSAERLKGVDSTLKIQPAKLEDSAVYLCASSVRLAGEDTQYFGPGTRLTVL.

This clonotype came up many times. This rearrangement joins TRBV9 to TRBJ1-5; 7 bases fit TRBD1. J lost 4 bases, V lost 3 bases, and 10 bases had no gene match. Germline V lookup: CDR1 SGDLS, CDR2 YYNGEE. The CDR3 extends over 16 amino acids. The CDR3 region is CASSATGTETNQPQHF. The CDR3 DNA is TGTGCCAGCAGCGCAACCGGGACAGAGACTAATCAGCCCCAGCATTTT.

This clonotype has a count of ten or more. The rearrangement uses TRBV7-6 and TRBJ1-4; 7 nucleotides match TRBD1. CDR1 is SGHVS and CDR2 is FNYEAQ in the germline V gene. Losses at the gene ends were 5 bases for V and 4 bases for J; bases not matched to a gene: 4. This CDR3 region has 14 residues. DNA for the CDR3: TGTGCCAGCAGCAAGACAGGGAATAATGAAAAACTGTTTTTT. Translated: CASSKTGNNEKLFF. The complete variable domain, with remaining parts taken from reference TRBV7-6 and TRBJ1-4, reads GAGVSQSPRYKVTKRGQDVALRCDPISGHVSLYWYRQALGQGPEFLTYFNYEAQQDKSGLPNDRFSAERPEGSISTLTIQRTEQRDSAMYRCASSKTGNNEKLFFGSGTQLSVL.

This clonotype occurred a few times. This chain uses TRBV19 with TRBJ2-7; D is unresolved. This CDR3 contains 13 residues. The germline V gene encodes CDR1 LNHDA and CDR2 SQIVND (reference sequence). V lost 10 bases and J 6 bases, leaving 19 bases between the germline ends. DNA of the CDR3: TGTGCCACCTCTACCGGTATTCGGCTCGAGCAGTACTTC. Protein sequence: CATSTGIRLEQYF.

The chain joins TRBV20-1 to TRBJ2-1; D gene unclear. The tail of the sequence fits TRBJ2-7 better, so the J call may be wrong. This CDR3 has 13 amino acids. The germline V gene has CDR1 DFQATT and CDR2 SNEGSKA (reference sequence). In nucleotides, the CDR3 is TGCAGTGCTAGAGGTGAGCTGGACTACGAGCAGTACTTC. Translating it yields CSARGELDYEQYF.

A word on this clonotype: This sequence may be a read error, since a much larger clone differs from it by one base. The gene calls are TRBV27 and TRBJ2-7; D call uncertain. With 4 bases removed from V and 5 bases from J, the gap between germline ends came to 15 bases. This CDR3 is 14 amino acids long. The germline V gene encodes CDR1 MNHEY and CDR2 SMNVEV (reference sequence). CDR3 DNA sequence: TGTGCCAGCAGTTCCCCGAGGCCGGTTAACGAGCAGTACTTC. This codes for CASSSPRPVNEQYF.

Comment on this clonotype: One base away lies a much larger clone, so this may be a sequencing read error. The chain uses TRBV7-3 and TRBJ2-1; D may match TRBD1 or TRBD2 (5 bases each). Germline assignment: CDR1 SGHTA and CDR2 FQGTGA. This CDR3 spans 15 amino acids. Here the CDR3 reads CASNLMGPRDNEQFF. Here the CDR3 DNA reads TGTGCCAGCAACTTAATGGGACCCCGAGACAATGAGCAGTTCTTC.

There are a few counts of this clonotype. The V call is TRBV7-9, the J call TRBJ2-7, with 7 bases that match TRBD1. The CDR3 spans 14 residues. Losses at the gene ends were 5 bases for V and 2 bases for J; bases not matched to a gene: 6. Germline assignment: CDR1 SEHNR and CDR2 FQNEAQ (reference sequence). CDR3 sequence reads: CASSAGGRPYEQYF. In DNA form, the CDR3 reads TGTGCCAGCAGCGCAGGGGGACGGCCCTACGAGCAGTACTTC.

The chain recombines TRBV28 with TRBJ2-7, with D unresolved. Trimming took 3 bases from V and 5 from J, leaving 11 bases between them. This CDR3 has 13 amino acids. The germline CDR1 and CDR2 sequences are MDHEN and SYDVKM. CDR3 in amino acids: CASSLFPRDEQYF. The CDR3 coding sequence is TGTGCCAGCAGTTTGTTTCCCCGGGACGAGCAGTACTTC.

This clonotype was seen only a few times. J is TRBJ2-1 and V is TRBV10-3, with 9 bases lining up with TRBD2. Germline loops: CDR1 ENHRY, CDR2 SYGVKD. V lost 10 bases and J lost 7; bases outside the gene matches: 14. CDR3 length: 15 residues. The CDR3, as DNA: TGTGCCACCGTACCGGCGGGGGGGCCGGGAAATGAGCAGTTCTTC. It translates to CATVPAGGPGNEQFF.

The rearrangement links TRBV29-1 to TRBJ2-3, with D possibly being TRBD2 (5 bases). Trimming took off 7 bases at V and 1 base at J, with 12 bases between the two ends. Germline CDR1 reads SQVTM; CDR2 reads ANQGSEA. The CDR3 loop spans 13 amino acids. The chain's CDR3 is CSALAWGTDTQYF. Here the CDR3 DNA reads TGCAGCGCCCTAGCCTGGGGCACAGATACGCAGTATTTT.

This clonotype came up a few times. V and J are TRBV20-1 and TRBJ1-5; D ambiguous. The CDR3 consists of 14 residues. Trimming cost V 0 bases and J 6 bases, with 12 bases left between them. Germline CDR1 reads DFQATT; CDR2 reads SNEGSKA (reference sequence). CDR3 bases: TGCAGTGCTAGAGATCCCCGAGGTGGTCAGCCCCAGCATTTT. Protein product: CSARDPRGGQPQHF.

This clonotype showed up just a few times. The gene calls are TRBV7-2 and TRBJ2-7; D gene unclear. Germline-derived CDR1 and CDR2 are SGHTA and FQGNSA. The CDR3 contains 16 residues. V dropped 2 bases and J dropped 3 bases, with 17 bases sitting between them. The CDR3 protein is CASSLFVDHLIYEQYF. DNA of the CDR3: TGTGCCAGCAGCTTATTCGTCGACCATCTCATCTACGAGCAGTACTTC.

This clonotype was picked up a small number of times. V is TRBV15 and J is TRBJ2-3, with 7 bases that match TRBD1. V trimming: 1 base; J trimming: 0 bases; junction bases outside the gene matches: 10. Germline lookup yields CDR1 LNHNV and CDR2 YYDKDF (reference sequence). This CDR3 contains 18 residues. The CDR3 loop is CATSRGFPGQYSTDTQYF. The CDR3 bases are TGTGCCACCAGCAGAGGGTTCCCGGGACAGTATAGCACAGATACGCAGTATTTT.

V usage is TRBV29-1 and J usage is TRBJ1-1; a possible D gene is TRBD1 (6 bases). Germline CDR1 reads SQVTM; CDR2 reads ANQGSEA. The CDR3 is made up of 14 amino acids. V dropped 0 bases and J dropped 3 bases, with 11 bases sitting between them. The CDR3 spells CSVEDIGGHTEAFF. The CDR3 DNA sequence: TGCAGCGTTGAAGATATTGGGGGGCACACTGAAGCTTTCTTT.

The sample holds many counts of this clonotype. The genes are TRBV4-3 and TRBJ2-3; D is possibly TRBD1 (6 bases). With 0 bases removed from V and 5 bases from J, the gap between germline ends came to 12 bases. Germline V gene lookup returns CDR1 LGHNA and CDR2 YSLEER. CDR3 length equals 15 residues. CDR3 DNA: TGCGCCAGCAGCCAAGAGAGGCAACAGGGAGATACGCAGTATTTT. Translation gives CASSQERQQGDTQYF.

The CDR3 coding sequence is TGTGCCAGCAGCATCAGGCTGGGACAGGGGACGAATCAGCCCCAGCATTTT. Its protein product is CASSIRLGQGTNQPQHF. This chain connects TRBV5-4 to TRBJ1-5; TRBD1 matches 10 bases. Trimming at V came to 4 bases and at J to 4 bases, leaving 11 bases not matched to a gene. The germline V gene has CDR1 SGHNT and CDR2 YYREEE (reference sequence). The length of the CDR3 is 17 residues.

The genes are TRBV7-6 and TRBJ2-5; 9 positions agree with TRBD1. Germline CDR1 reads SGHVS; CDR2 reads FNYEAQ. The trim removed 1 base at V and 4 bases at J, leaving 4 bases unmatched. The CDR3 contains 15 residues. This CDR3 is CASSLVTGGVETQYF. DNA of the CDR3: TGTGCCAGCAGCTTAGTCACAGGGGGCGTAGAGACCCAGTACTTC.